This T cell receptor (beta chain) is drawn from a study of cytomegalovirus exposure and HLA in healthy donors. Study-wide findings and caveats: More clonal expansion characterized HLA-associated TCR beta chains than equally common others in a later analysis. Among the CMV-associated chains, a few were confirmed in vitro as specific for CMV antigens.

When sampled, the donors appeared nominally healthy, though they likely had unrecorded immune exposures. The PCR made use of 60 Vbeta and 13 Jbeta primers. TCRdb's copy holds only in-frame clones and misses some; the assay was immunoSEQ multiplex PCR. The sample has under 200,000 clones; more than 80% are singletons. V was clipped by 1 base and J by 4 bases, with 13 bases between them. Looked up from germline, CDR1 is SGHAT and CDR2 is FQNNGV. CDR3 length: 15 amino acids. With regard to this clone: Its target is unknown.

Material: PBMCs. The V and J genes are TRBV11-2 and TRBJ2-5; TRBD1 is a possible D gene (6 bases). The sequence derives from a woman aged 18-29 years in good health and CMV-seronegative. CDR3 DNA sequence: TGTGCCAGCAGCTTAGTATTGGGGGCAACAGAGACCCAGTACTTC. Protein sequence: CASSLVLGATETQYF.